A single T cell receptor (beta chain) is shown here with its context. In the authors' methods: From reference gene primer amplification, estimates of nucleated cell counts were derived. Generated by immunoSEQ multiplex PCR, the TCRdb table keeps only in-frame clones and is missing some. D and trimming come from the DNA, and the V and J calls and clone size come from that table. This sample has under 65,000 clones, with 75% to 90% found just once. This sample is drawn from a study of blood T cell repertoires in COVID-19. Study in general: Donors in the United States, Italy and Spain gave samples during acute or convalescent COVID-19. PBMCs, B-cell-depleted T cells, or T cells were the source of the cDNA or gDNA that made up the material.

CDR1 and CDR2 (germline): ENHRY, SYGVKD. The CDR3 has 13 residues. Trimming cost V 4 bases and J 8 bases, with 12 bases left between them. Material: peripheral blood. The V gene is TRBV10-3, the J gene TRBJ1-5; D gene unclear. The receptor's source is a man between 60 and 75 years old with acute or convalescent COVID-19. The CDR3 here is CAISAFVQEPQHF. The CDR3 region has the DNA TGTGCCATCAGTGCCTTTGTGCAGGAGCCCCAGCATTTT.